A selection of T cell receptor beta chains follows, all from one sample in a study of T cell clones after liver transplantation. The assay was immunoSEQ multiplex PCR, and TCRdb's table has in-frame clones only and misses some. The profile shows 70,000 or so clones, 90% of them singletons. This specimen consisted of CD4+ T cells from blood, obtained before liver transplant. These TCRs come from a human donor who received a liver transplant. The CDR3 runs from the conserved cysteine through the conserved F or W. D genes are given only for firm matches. Clone size is given for some rows only: seen once, a few or many times, or a class if the clone is expanded.

clone_size	v_call	d_call	j_call	cdr3_nt	cdr3_aa
NA	TRBV5-6	TRBD2	TRBJ2-2	TGTGCCAGCAGTTCTAGCGGGTATACCGGGGAGCTGTTTTTT	CASSSSGYTGELFF
NA	TRBV13	NA	TRBJ1-3	TGTGCCAGCAGCCTATGGGACGTGTTCCGCTCTGGAAACACCATATATTTT	CASSLWDVFRSGNTIYF
NA	TRBV11-3	TRBD1	TRBJ1-3	TGTGCCAGCAGACCGACAGGGAGCTCTGGAAACACCATATATTTT	CASRPTGSSGNTIYF
NA	TRBV12-5	TRBD1	TRBJ2-1	TGTGCTAGTGGACCTGACAGGGCGACCTACAATGAGCAGTTCTTC	CASGPDRATYNEQFF
NA	TRBV4-2	TRBD1	TRBJ2-1	TGTGCCAGCAGCCCTCGACAGGGGGGCGACAATGAGCAGTTCTTC	CASSPRQGGDNEQFF
NA	TRBV19	TRBD2	TRBJ2-1	TGTGCCAGTAGTATAGCCGGACTAGCGGGAGGGTCCGCGTACAATGAGCAGTTCTTC	CASSIAGLAGGSAYNEQFF
NA	TRBV11-2	TRBD1	TRBJ2-2	TGTGCCAGCAGCTTAGGGGACAGGGACACCGGGGAGCTGTTTTTT	CASSLGDRDTGELFF
once	TRBV15	NA	TRBJ1-2	TGTGCCACCAGCAGAGATCCTACCAGGGCGGATGGGTATGGCTACACCTTC	CATSRDPTRADGYGYTF
NA	TRBV2	NA	TRBJ1-1	TGTGCCAGCAGTGAGGAGGAGAACACTGAAGCTTTCTTT	CASSEEENTEAFF
NA	TRBV18	TRBD2	TRBJ2-2	TGTGCCAGCTCACCACCGACTAGCGGGATTCTGAGGGAGCTGTTTTTT	CASSPPTSGILRELFF
few	TRBV10-3	NA	TRBJ1-5	TGTGCCACCCGAGGACACAATAGCAATCAGCCCCAGCATTTT	CATRGHNSNQPQHF
NA	TRBV11-3	TRBD1	TRBJ2-1	TGTGCCAGCAGCTTAGGACAGGGATCCTACAATGAGCAGTTCTTC	CASSLGQGSYNEQFF
NA	TRBV7-9	TRBD2	TRBJ2-2	TGTGCCAGCAGCTTTGGGCTAGCGGGGAGCACCGGGGAGCTGTTTTTT	CASSFGLAGSTGELFF
NA	TRBV7-2	NA	TRBJ2-1	TGTGCCAGCAGCTTAGCAGCCAATGAGCAGTTCTTC	CASSLAANEQFF
NA	TRBV9	NA	TRBJ2-1	TGTGCCAGCAGCAACGGACAGCCCTACAATGAGCAGTTCTTC	CASSNGQPYNEQFF
NA	TRBV5-1	NA	TRBJ2-7	TGCGCCAGCAGCTTGGAGCAGGGCTACGAGCAGTACTTC	CASSLEQGYEQYF
NA	TRBV7-3	TRBD1	TRBJ2-5	TGTGCCAGCAGCCCGGACAGGGGGCAGACCCAGTACTTC	CASSPDRGQTQYF
NA	TRBV18	TRBD1	TRBJ2-1	TGTGCCAGCTCACCAGACAGGGTAGGCAATGAGCAGTTCTTC	CASSPDRVGNEQFF
NA	TRBV7-3	NA	TRBJ2-3	TGTGCCAGCAGCCCCCCAGGGTCCGATACGCAGTATTTT	CASSPPGSDTQYF
NA	TRBV11-3	TRBD1	TRBJ1-2	TGTGCCAGCAGCCTCCGGGACAGGGTAAACTATGGCTACACCTTC	CASSLRDRVNYGYTF
NA	TRBV27	TRBD2	TRBJ2-7	TGTGCCAGCAGTCCCGGGACTAGCGGGAAAACCTACGAGCAGTACTTC	CASSPGTSGKTYEQYF
NA	TRBV10-3	NA	TRBJ2-3	TGTGCCATCAGTACAGGGGGGGCGGGCACGCAGTATTTT	CAISTGGAGTQYF
NA	TRBV9	TRBD2	TRBJ2-1	TGTGCCAGCAGCACAGGACTAGCGGGCCTATACAATGAGCAGTTCTTC	CASSTGLAGLYNEQFF
NA	TRBV19	NA	TRBJ2-1	TGTGCCAGTAGTGCCGGATACAATGAGCAGTTCTTC	CASSAGYNEQFF
NA	TRBV2	NA	TRBJ1-4	TGTGCCAGCAGTGTTGCACCAACTAATGAAAAACTGTTTTTT	CASSVAPTNEKLFF
once	TRBV23-1	NA	TRBJ2-1	TGCGCCAGCAGTCACCCCAGACCTCGTGCAGGGGCGAGACCACACTACAATGAGCAGTTCTTC	CASSHPRPRAGARPHYNEQFF
NA	TRBV27	NA	TRBJ1-5	TGTGCCAGCAATACAGGTTGGGATAGCAATCAGCCCCAGCATTTT	CASNTGWDSNQPQHF
NA	TRBV5-1	NA	TRBJ2-7	TGCGCCAGCAGCTACCCGGGGTCCGAGCAGTACTTC	CASSYPGSEQYF
NA	TRBV11-2	NA	TRBJ1-4	TGTGCCAGCAGCCTCCAGACCGGGACAACCCTGTTTTTT	CASSLQTGTTLFF
NA	TRBV19	NA	TRBJ1-5	TGTGCCAGTAGACCCTTCACCGGCTCCTCCGCAAATCAGCCCCAGCATTTT	CASRPFTGSSANQPQHF
NA	TRBV18	TRBD2	TRBJ2-2	TGTGCCAGCTCACCTTTTAGCGGGAGTAGCACCGGGGAGCTGTTTTTT	CASSPFSGSSTGELFF
NA	TRBV7-9	TRBD2	TRBJ2-1	TGTGCCAGCAGCACTCCAAGACTAGCGGGAGAGAATGAGCAGTTCTTC	CASSTPRLAGENEQFF
NA	TRBV7-9	NA	TRBJ1-2	TGTGCCAGCAGCTTCAGGCAGGGAGATGGCTACACCTTC	CASSFRQGDGYTF
NA	TRBV25-1	TRBD2	TRBJ2-7	TGTGCCAGCATGCCTAGCGGCGCCTACGAGCAGTACTTC	CASMPSGAYEQYF
NA	TRBV14	NA	TRBJ1-1	TGTGCCAGCAGCCACAGGGGAAAGAACACTGAAGCTTTCTTT	CASSHRGKNTEAFF
NA	TRBV5-1	NA	TRBJ2-3	TGCGCCAGCACAGGGGCCCCAGATACGCAGTATTTT	CASTGAPDTQYF
NA	TRBV6-4	NA	TRBJ2-1	TGTGCCAGCATTATCACTTTTCCCTACAATGAGCAGTTCTTC	CASIITFPYNEQFF
NA	TRBV5-1	NA	TRBJ2-3	TGCGCCAGCAGCTTGGGCAGGGATTCAGATACGCAGTATTTT	CASSLGRDSDTQYF
NA	TRBV7-9	NA	TRBJ1-1	TGTGCCAGCAGCTTAGTAGTTGACACTGAAGCTTTCTTT	CASSLVVDTEAFF
NA	TRBV29-1	TRBD2	TRBJ2-5	TGCAGCGTTGTGGATGCGGGAGGGCCCGAGACCCAGTACTTC	CSVVDAGGPETQYF